The clone carrying this T cell receptor (beta chain) was detected a few times. Its cognate antigen is unknown. The data derive from a study of CD8+CD57+ T cells in acquired aplastic anemia. Study at large: The sorted CD4+ and CD8+ cells yielded an average around 3 ug of DNA.

The ends lost 7 bases at V and 8 bases at J; junction bases unmatched: 11. The CDR3 is 13 residues long. CDR1 SQVTM and CDR2 ANQGSEA come from the germline V gene. Investigators profiled TCR beta VDJ and CDR3 from genomic DNA template. TCRdb recomputed calls from the reads with MiXCR, one row per CDR3 protein. The table shows 300,000 or so distinct CDR3 sequences, with 45% to 65% occurring only once. Study-wide results and limits: Patients and controls had CD8+ Simpson's diversity values that were not significantly distinct. Roughly 30 CD8+ CDR3 sequences occurred in both the patients and the controls.

The chain couples TRBV29-1 to TRBJ1-2, with TRBD1 matching 9 bases. This TCR came from a human donor with severe aplastic anemia or a healthy control (not recorded which). Material for sequencing was sorted CD4+, CD8+, or CD8+CD57+ T cells (not recorded which) from PBMCs. The CDR3 spells CSGWDRADFGYTF. Here the CDR3 DNA reads TGCAGCGGGTGGGACAGGGCGGATTTCGGCTACACCTTC.